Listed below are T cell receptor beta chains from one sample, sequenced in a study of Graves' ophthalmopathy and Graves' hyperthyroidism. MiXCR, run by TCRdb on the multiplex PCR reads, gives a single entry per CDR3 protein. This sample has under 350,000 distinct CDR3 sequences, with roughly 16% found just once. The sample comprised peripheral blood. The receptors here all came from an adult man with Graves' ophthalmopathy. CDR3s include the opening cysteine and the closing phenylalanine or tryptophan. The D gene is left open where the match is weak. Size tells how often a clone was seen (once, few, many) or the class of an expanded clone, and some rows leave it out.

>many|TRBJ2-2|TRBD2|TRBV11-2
CASSLGTSVNTGELFF
TGTGCCAGCAGCTTAGGGACTAGCGTGAACACCGGGGAGCTGTTTTTT
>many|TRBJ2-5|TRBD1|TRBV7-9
CASSLEGQGGETQYF
TGTGCCAGCAGCTTAGAGGGACAGGGAGGAGAGACCCAGTACTTC
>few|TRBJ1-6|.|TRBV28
CASSWTSSNSPLHF
TGTGCCAGCAGTTGGACGTCCTCAAATTCACCCCTCCACTTT
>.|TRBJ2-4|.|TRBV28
CASSLRLGQVKNLQYF
TGTGCCAGCAGTTTGAGATTGGGGCAGGTCAAAAACCTTCAGTACTTC
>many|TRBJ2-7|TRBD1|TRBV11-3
CASSLGGQSYEQYF
TGTGCCAGCAGCTTAGGGGGACAGTCGTACGAGCAGTACTTC
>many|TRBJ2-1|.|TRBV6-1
CASSRGSSYNEQFF
TGTGCCAGCAGTCGAGGGTCCTCCTACAATGAGCAGTTCTTC
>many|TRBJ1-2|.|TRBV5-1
CARGTLPGDYGYTF
TGCGCCAGGGGGACTCTACCCGGGGACTATGGCTACACCTTC
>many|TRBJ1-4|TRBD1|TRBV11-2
CASSRQGAGTNEKLFF
TGTGCCAGCAGCAGACAGGGGGCGGGAACTAATGAAAAACTGTTTTTT
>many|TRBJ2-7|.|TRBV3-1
CASSQGGREQYF
TGTGCCAGCAGCCAGGGGGGACGCGAGCAGTACTTC
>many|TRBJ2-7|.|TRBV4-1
CASSQDSGGGFGYEQYF
TGCGCCAGCAGCCAAGATTCGGGGGGCGGGTTTGGCTACGAGCAGTACTTC
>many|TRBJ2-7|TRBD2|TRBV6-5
CASSTQTSGPSYEQYF
TGTGCCAGCAGTACCCAGACTAGCGGACCTTCCTACGAGCAGTACTTC
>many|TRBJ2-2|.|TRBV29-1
CSVEWTMNTGELFF
TGCAGCGTTGAATGGACGATGAACACCGGGGAGCTGTTTTTT
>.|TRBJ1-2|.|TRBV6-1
CASSEDRENYGYTF
TGTGCCAGCAGTGAAGACAGGGAGAACTATGGCTACACCTTC
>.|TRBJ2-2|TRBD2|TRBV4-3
CASSQDLTSGGTGELFF
TGCGCCAGCAGCCAAGACCTGACTAGCGGGGGCACCGGGGAGCTGTTTTTT